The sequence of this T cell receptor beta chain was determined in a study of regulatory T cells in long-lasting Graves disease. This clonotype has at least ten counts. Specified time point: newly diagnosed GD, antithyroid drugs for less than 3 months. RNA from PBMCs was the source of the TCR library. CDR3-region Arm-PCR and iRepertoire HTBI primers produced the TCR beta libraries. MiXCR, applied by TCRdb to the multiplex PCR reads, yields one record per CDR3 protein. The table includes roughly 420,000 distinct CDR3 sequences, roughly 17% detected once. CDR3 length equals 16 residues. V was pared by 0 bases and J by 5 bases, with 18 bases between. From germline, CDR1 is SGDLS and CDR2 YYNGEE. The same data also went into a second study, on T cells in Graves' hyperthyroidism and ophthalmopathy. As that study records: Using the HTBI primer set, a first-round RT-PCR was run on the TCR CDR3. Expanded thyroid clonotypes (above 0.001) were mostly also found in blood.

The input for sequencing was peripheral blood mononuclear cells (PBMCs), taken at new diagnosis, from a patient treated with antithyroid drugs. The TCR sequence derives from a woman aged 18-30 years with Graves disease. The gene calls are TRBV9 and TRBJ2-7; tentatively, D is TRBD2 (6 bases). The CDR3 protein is CASSVVESGAVHEQYF. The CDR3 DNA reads TGTGCCAGCAGCGTAGTTGAGTCGGGAGCAGTCCACGAGCAGTACTTC. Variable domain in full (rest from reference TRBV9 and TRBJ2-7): DSGVTQTPKHLITATGQRVTLRCSPRSGDLSVYWYQQSLDQGLQFLIQYYNGEERAKGNILERFSAQQFPDLHSELNLSSLELGDSALYFCASSVVESGAVHEQYFGPGTRLTVT.